This T cell receptor (beta chain) was recovered during a study of shared clonotypes between healthy human individuals. Background on the study: The donors, a couple of women and a few men, were aged 18 to 49.

Remarks on this clone: Its cognate antigen is unknown.

Free of recent acute infections or vaccinations, the donors were healthy HIV-negative adults. Points from the study as a whole: Generation probability values for non-shared clonotypes were lower than those for clonotypes shared by all four donors.

Trimming cost V 6 bases and J 7 bases, with 16 bases left between them. The V gene's germline CDR1 is KGHSH and CDR2 LQKENI. The CDR3 extends over 14 amino acids. This table comes from immunoSEQ multiplex PCR, and its TCRdb copy is limited to in-frame clones, with some not included. This sample has over a million clones, with about three quarters found just once. This receptor was obtained from a man aged 18 to 29 in good health. The chain carries TRBV18 and TRBJ1-5; TRBD1 is a possible D gene (6 bases). The sequenced sample consisted of memory CD4+ T cells sorted from blood. Sample subset: CD45RA-negative fraction. CDR3 nucleotide sequence: TGTGCCAGCTCGCCTATGGAGAGGGGGCAGCCCCAGCATTTT. This encodes CASSPMERGQPQHF.